This T cell receptor beta chain was recorded in a study of OX40 agonist ivuxolimab in advanced cancers. Overall study results and limits: Antigen targets of the expanded peripheral T cells went undetermined.

With respect to this clone: The antigen remains undetermined.

Using immunoSEQ multiplex PCR, the repertoire was profiled, and TCRdb retains in-frame clones only, with some absent. The table shows 70,000 or so clones, with roughly nine tenths occurring only once. Peripheral blood came from all dose cohorts at three timepoints. This CDR3 comprises 17 residues. Looked up from germline, CDR1 is WSHSY and CDR2 is SAAADI. Unmatched junction bases numbered 15, after V lost 2 bases and J lost 6 bases. Sequences were derived from CD4+ or CD8+ T cells sorted from blood, sampled in a trial of the OX40 agonist ivuxolimab. The gene calls are TRBV10-2 and TRBJ2-5, with 7 bases matching TRBD1. This sequence originates from an adult with an advanced solid tumor such as melanoma, head and neck, liver or kidney cancer. The CDR3 DNA is TGCGCCAGCAGTGAGCGACCCGGGACAGCCATAAGTAAGACCCAGTACTTC. Translated: CASSERPGTAISKTQYF.